Each of the 14 T cell receptor beta chains below was sequenced from the same sample in a study of blood T cell repertoires in COVID-19. Method: immunoSEQ multiplex PCR; TCRdb's copy keeps in-frame clones and lacks some. The data contain about 140,000 clones, approximately 90% of them singletons. Sequences were obtained from peripheral blood. These receptors were obtained from a human donor in a cohort sampled during active COVID-19.

V and J are TRBV21-1 and TRBJ2-2; TRBD1 reflects the table's D call only, with no check against the DNA. TRBV21-1 is given as a pseudogene. CDR3 size: 14 residues. CDR3 sequence: CASSTGQGTGELFF. The DNA for the CDR3 is TGTGCCAGCAGCACGGGACAGGGCACCGGGGAGCTGTTTTTT.

The V call is TRBV25-1, the J call TRBJ2-2, with TRBD1 matching over 7 bases. The CDR3 sequence is 16 residues long. CDR1 and CDR2 (germline): MGHDK, SYGVNS. V shed 4 bases, J shed 2 bases, and the junction held 7 bases outside the gene matches. CDR3 in amino acids: CASSADRDSNTGELFF. The CDR3 nucleotides read TGTGCCAGCAGTGCGGACCGGGACAGTAACACCGGGGAGCTGTTTTTT.

The chain employs TRBV5-4 and TRBJ2-5; 7 positions match TRBD2. CDR1 and CDR2 (germline): SGHNT, YYREEE (reference sequence). This CDR3 is 13 amino acids long. The junction had 4 bases not matched to a gene; V was cut back by 4 bases and J by 4 bases. The CDR3 bases are TGTGCCAGCAGCGCAGGACTAGGAGAGACCCAGTACTTC. Its translation is CASSAGLGETQYF.

This sequence joins TRBV6-1 and TRBJ2-1; D is ambiguous. This CDR3 spans 17 amino acids. V was pared by 3 bases and J by 2 bases, with 17 bases between. From germline, CDR1 is MNHNS and CDR2 SASEGT. The CDR3 region is CASSDSTEVFAYNEQFF. Here the CDR3 DNA reads TGTGCCAGCAGTGATAGCACCGAAGTCTTCGCCTACAATGAGCAGTTCTTC.

This chain uses TRBV4-3 with TRBJ1-2, with D tentatively TRBD1 (6 bases). The V end lost 1 base, the J end lost 8 bases, and 23 bases lay between the germline ends. CDR3 length: 17 residues. From germline, CDR1 is LGHNA and CDR2 YSLEER. CDR3 sequence (DNA): TGCGCCAGCAGCCAAGGGAAGTCTCGAACAGGGTTAGGGGGCTACACCTTC. Translated: CASSQGKSRTGLGGYTF.

This sequence joins TRBV28 and TRBJ1-5, with no clear D. The CDR3 loop spans 15 amino acids. V was cut by 6 bases and J by 3 bases, with 15 bases left in between. In germline, CDR1 is MDHEN, CDR2 SYDVKM. The CDR3 reads CASRRVPGFNQPQHF. DNA of the CDR3: TGTGCCAGCAGGCGCGTCCCGGGTTTCAATCAGCCCCAGCATTTT.

This chain links TRBV2 with TRBJ2-5, with D unresolved. The CDR3 covers 14 residues. Germline V CDR1 and CDR2: SNHLY, FYNNEI. The V end was cut by 3 bases, the J end by 5 bases, with 13 bases between. The CDR3 sequence is CASSEGSPSETQYF. The DNA of the CDR3 is TGTGCCAGCAGTGAGGGCTCCCCCAGTGAGACCCAGTACTTC.

In its sample, this clone was seen a few times. One end of the junction is discordant with germline, which a read error may explain. The chain links TRBV2 to TRBJ1-3; no clear D. The germline V gene encodes CDR1 SNHLY and CDR2 FYNNEI. The CDR3 spans 12 residues. CDR3: CASSEGRSTIYF. Here the CDR3 DNA reads TGTGCCAGCAGCGAAGGGAGGTCCACCATATATTTT.

The chain links TRBV24-1 to TRBJ1-5; D is ambiguous. Germline CDR1 KGHDR, CDR2 SFDVKD. The length of the CDR3 is 12 residues. The V and J ends lost 3 bases and 4 bases respectively, with 3 bases between them. The CDR3 region is CATSDPNQPQHF. CDR3 sequence (DNA): TGTGCCACCAGTGATCCTAATCAGCCCCAGCATTTT.

This clone was detected only once. V and J are TRBV19 and TRBJ1-1; D is unresolved. Germline CDR1 LNHDA, CDR2 SQIVND (reference sequence). V lost 10 bases, J lost 4 bases, and 10 bases lay in between. The CDR3 runs 11 residues. CDR3 DNA: TGTGCCAAATGGAGGGCCACTGAAGCTTTCTTT. Translated, it gives CAKWRATEAFF. The full variable domain, completed using reference TRBV19 and TRBJ1-1, is DGGITQSPKYLFRKEGQNVTLSCEQNLNHDAMYWYRQDPGQGLRLIYYSQIVNDFQKGDIAEGYSVSREKKESFPLTVTSAQKNPTAFYLCAKWRATEAFFGQGTRLTVV.

This clone was counted between two and nine times. V and J are TRBV9 and TRBJ2-7; TRBD2 matches 13 bases. The CDR3 consists of 14 residues. After removal of 6 bases from V and 5 bases from J, the junction contained 5 bases not matched to a gene. Germline V lookup: CDR1 SGDLS, CDR2 YYNGEE. The CDR3 DNA reads TGTGCCAGCAACCAAGGACTAGCGGGAGACGAGCAGTACTTC. The encoded protein is CASNQGLAGDEQYF.

The V and J genes are TRBV6-5 and TRBJ1-5; 8 bases line up with TRBD1. V lost 6 bases, J lost 1 base, and 5 bases stayed unmatched. The V gene's germline CDR1 is MNHEY and CDR2 SVGAGI. There are 15 residues in the CDR3. CDR3 in DNA: TGTGCCAGCAGCCCGGACAGGGTAAGCAATCAGCCCCAGCATTTT. It specifies CASSPDRVSNQPQHF.

This clone was seen only once. This chain joins TRBV3-1 (or the pseudogene TRBV3-2) and TRBJ2-7; maybe TRBD1 (5 bases). Germline CDR1 is LGHDT and CDR2 is YNNKEL (reference sequence). CDR3 length: 15 residues. The V end was cut by 4 bases, the J end by 4 bases, with 17 bases between. The CDR3 nucleotides are TGTGCCAGCAGCCGGCAAGGGGATGCAGGGTACGAGCAGTACTTC. Encoded protein: CASSRQGDAGYEQYF.

The chain recombines TRBV19 with TRBJ2-7; 8 nucleotides line up with TRBD2. The germline V gene encodes CDR1 LNHDA and CDR2 SQIVND (reference sequence). This CDR3 is 16 amino acids long. V lost 6 bases and J lost 0; bases outside the gene matches: 10. CDR3 bases: TGTGCCAGTAGCAACCACCCGGCGGGGGGCTCCTACGAGCAGTACTTC. This gives the protein CASSNHPAGGSYEQYF.